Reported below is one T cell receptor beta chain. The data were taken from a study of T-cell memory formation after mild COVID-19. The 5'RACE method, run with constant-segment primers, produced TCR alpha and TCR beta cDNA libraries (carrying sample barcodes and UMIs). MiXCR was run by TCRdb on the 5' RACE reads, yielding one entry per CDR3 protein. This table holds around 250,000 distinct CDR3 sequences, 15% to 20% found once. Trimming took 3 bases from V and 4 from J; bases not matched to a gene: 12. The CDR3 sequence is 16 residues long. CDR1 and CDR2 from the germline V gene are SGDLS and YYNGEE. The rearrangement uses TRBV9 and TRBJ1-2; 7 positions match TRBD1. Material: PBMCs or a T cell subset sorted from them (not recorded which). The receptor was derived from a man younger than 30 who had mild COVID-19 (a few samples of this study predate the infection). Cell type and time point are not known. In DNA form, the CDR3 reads TGTGCCAGCAGCGCCGGGACAGCTCGCGAAGTCTATGGCTACACCTTC. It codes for CASSAGTAREVYGYTF.